This entry describes one TCR beta chain. Patients at the Seattle site were enrolled during active infection and followed longitudinally. This record comes from a study of blood T cell repertoires in COVID-19. Study background: Samples representing acute and convalescent COVID-19 were sourced from the United States, Italy and Spain. From T cells, B-cell-depleted T cells, or PBMCs came the material, which was cDNA or gDNA.

Authors' processing steps: Reference gene primer amplification yielded estimated nucleated cell counts. The assay was immunoSEQ multiplex PCR, and TCRdb's table has in-frame clones only and misses some. That table is the source of V, J and clone size, and D and trimming were worked out from the DNA. Among tens of thousands of clones, 89% were seen once, and the ten largest hold around two fifths. V gave up 1 base and J gave up 0 bases, with 10 bases separating them. The germline CDR1 and CDR2 sequences are SGHTA and FQGNSA. This CDR3 is built from 16 residues. This receptor was taken from a woman aged 55-70 years with COVID-19, enrolled during active disease. The source material was peripheral blood. V usage is TRBV7-2 and J usage is TRBJ1-3; no definite D call. This CDR3 reads CASSLGKGGSGNTIYF. The DNA of the CDR3 is TGTGCCAGCAGCTTAGGGAAGGGAGGCTCTGGAAACACCATATATTTT.